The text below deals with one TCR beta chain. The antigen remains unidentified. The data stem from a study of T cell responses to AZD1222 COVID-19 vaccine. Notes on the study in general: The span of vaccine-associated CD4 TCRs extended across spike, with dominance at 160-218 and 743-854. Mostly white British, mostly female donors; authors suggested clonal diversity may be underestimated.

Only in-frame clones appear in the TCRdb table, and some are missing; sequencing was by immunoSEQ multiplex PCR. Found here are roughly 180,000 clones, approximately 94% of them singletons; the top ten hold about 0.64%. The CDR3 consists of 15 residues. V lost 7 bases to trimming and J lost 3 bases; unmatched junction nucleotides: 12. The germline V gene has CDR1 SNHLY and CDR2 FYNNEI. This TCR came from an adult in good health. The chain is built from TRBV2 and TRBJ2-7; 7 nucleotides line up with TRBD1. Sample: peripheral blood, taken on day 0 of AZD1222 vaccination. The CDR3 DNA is TGTGCCAGCACCATGGCCGGGGACAGCCTCTACGAGCAGTACTTC. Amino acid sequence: CASTMAGDSLYEQYF.